This T cell receptor beta chain emerged from a study of T-cell reconstitution after alpha-beta-depleted transplantation in children. This clonotype was counted many times. Unique molecular identifiers were incorporated into the prepared TCRbeta library. From the PCR reads, TCRdb called clonotypes with MiXCR, one entry per CDR3 protein. The table lists a few hundred thousand distinct CDR3 sequences, 10% to 15% of them singletons. There are 16 residues in the CDR3. Trimming at V came to 6 bases and at J to 6 bases, leaving 10 bases not matched to a gene. CDR1 is MGHDK and CDR2 is SYGVNS in the germline V gene.

The input for sequencing was PBMCs, mostly from graft donor cells, taken 360 days after TCRalphabeta/CD19-depleted stem cell transplant. The TCR sequence derives from a male patient between 5 and 17 years old who had a stem cell transplant for acute myeloid leukemia, so the T cells may come from the graft donor. The V and J genes are TRBV25-1 and TRBJ2-2; the match to TRBD2 covers 10 bases. The CDR3 bases are TGTGCCAGCAGACCCCCCCGGACTAGCGGTTCCGGGGAGCTGTTTTTT. This translates into CASRPPRTSGSGELFF.